This is a list of T cell receptor beta chains from one sample in a study of OX40 agonist ivuxolimab in advanced cancers. Profiled with immunoSEQ multiplex PCR; TCRdb holds only in-frame clones, not every one. The sample has 72,000 or so clones; about nine tenths are singletons. The input for sequencing was CD4+ or CD8+ T cells sorted from blood, taken in a trial of the OX40 agonist ivuxolimab. All receptors derive from an adult with an advanced solid tumor such as melanoma, head and neck, liver or kidney cancer. Each CDR3 is given with its conserved first and last residue. A D gene is named only where the DNA matches it firmly. Expanded clones are given a class, and other clones once, few, many or no size at all.

j_call clone_size d_call v_call cdr3_aa cdr3_nt
TRBJ1-3 . . TRBV2 CASSLRSSSGNTIYF TGTGCCAGCAGTTTAAGGAGCAGCTCTGGAAACACCATATATTTT
TRBJ2-5 . . TRBV2 CASTQETQYF TGTGCCAGCACCCAAGAGACCCAGTACTTC
TRBJ1-1 . . TRBV28 CASSPWTLVNTEAFF TGTGCCAGCAGTCCCTGGACCTTGGTGAACACTGAAGCTTTCTTT
TRBJ2-5 once . TRBV18 CASSPPSQNQETQYF TGTGCCAGCTCACCACCGTCCCAGAACCAAGAGACCCAGTACTTC
TRBJ2-7 . . TRBV10-3 CAISDKGSSYEQYF TGTGCCATCAGCGACAAGGGGAGCTCCTACGAGCAGTACTTC
TRBJ2-5 . . TRBV9 CASSVAEDRKTQYF TGTGCCAGCAGCGTAGCTGAGGACAGAAAGACCCAGTACTTC
TRBJ1-6 . . TRBV29-1 CSVLFEGRENSPLHF TGCAGCGTTTTATTCGAGGGCAGGGAGAATTCACCCCTCCACTTT
TRBJ2-2 . . TRBV10-3 CAISESRQLGGELFF TGTGCCATCAGTGAGTCGAGACAGTTGGGCGGGGAGCTGTTTTTT
TRBJ2-3 . TRBD2 TRBV10-3 CATAGEVTDTQYF TGTGCCACCGCGGGGGAGGTAACAGATACGCAGTATTTT
TRBJ2-7 . . TRBV14 CASSLGRAGFNEQYF TGTGCCAGCAGCCTGGGCCGTGCGGGATTCAACGAGCAGTACTTC
TRBJ2-3 few . TRBV18 CASSPPVTDTQYF TGTGCCAGCTCACCACCGGTTACAGATACGCAGTATTTT
TRBJ2-3 once . TRBV27 CASAPGARDTQYF TGTGCCAGTGCCCCCGGGGCGAGAGATACGCAGTATTTT
TRBJ2-1 . TRBD2 TRBV19 CASSPQSGGYNEQFF TGTGCCAGTAGTCCCCAGTCGGGGGGTTACAATGAGCAGTTCTTC
TRBJ1-2 . . TRBV30 CASQPDSYGYTF TGTGCCTCGCAACCGGACAGCTATGGCTACACCTTC
TRBJ2-3 . TRBD2 TRBV29-1 CSVVSSGSRSDTQYF TGCAGCGTTGTGAGCAGCGGGAGTCGGTCAGATACGCAGTATTTT
TRBJ2-5 . . TRBV5-1 CASSPGEPGETQYF TGCGCCAGCAGCCCGGGCGAACCCGGGGAGACCCAGTACTTC
TRBJ2-7 . . TRBV19 CASSIMGAREQYF TGTGCCAGTAGTATTATGGGGGCGCGGGAGCAGTACTTC
TRBJ2-1 . TRBD2 TRBV11-2 CASSLFGLAGESSYNEQFF TGTGCCAGCAGCTTATTCGGACTAGCGGGGGAGAGCTCCTACAATGAGCAGTTCTTC
TRBJ1-2 once . TRBV6-1 CASSIQAHGYTF TGTGCCAGCAGTATTCAGGCCCATGGCTACACCTTC
TRBJ2-5 . . TRBV20-1 CSTRPQETQYF TGCAGTACCCGGCCGCAAGAGACCCAGTACTTC
TRBJ2-5 . . TRBV5-1 CASSLAGQPQRETQYF TGCGCCAGCAGCTTGGCAGGCCAGCCCCAAAGGGAGACCCAGTACTTC
TRBJ2-7 few . TRBV28 CASSLFPPAVEPMEQYF TGTGCCAGCAGTTTATTCCCCCCGGCGGTGGAACCTATGGAGCAGTACTTC
TRBJ2-7 . . TRBV18 CASRTGSGDEQYF TGTGCCAGCCGAACAGGGTCTGGCGACGAGCAGTACTTC
TRBJ2-3 . . TRBV11-3 CASSRSRGQQQYF TGTGCCAGCAGCCGCAGTCGTGGACAGCAGCAGTATTTT
TRBJ2-1 . TRBD1 TRBV6-5 CASRRPGTGGEQFF TGTGCCAGCAGACGTCCCGGGACAGGTGGGGAGCAGTTCTTC
TRBJ1-3 . . TRBV5-6 CASSPSGGTPSGNTIYF TGTGCCAGCAGCCCGTCGGGCGGTACACCGTCTGGAAACACCATATATTTT
TRBJ2-7 . TRBD2 TRBV4-2 CASSQKRGPGLASTEQYF TGTGCCAGCAGCCAAAAACGGGGACCGGGACTAGCGAGTACCGAGCAGTACTTC
TRBJ2-7 . TRBD1 TRBV30 CALGTGIPYEQYF TGTGCCCTGGGGACAGGAATTCCCTACGAGCAGTACTTC
TRBJ2-7 . TRBD2 TRBV19 CASTSGLAGGSYEQYF TGTGCCAGTACCTCGGGACTAGCGGGAGGGTCCTACGAGCAGTACTTC
TRBJ2-5 . . TRBV5-4 CASSWGEETQYF TGTGCCAGCAGCTGGGGCGAAGAGACCCAGTACTTC
TRBJ1-5 once . TRBV6-1 CATAGRNQPQHF TGTGCCACCGCAGGGAGGAATCAGCCCCAGCATTTT
TRBJ2-1 . TRBD2 TRBV7-3 CASSPRLAEGSYNEQFF TGTGCCAGCAGCCCTAGACTAGCGGAGGGATCCTACAATGAGCAGTTCTTC
TRBJ2-2 . TRBD2 TRBV19 CASSAGVRTGELFF TGTGCCAGTAGTGCGGGGGTGAGGACCGGGGAGCTGTTTTTT
TRBJ2-7 . . TRBV6-5 CASRRALSHEQYF TGTGCCAGCAGACGGGCCCTTTCCCACGAGCAGTACTTC
TRBJ1-1 . . TRBV5-5 CASSPRGTDTEAFF TGTGCCAGCAGCCCCCGCGGCACGGACACTGAAGCTTTCTTT
TRBJ2-1 . . TRBV29-1 CSDEHGGNEQFF TGCAGCGACGAACACGGGGGCAATGAGCAGTTCTTC
TRBJ2-7 few TRBD1 TRBV12-5 CASGLGTGSGEQYF TGTGCTAGTGGCCTAGGGACAGGGAGTGGCGAGCAGTACTTC
TRBJ2-3 . TRBD2 TRBV19 CASSIGAGGGDTQYF TGTGCCAGTAGTATTGGAGCGGGAGGGGGAGATACGCAGTATTTT
TRBJ2-3 . . TRBV2 CASRSTAATQYF TGTGCCAGCAGGTCGACGGCAGCTACGCAGTATTTT
TRBJ1-2 . . TRBV5-1 CASSLRTGPYGYTF TGCGCCAGCAGCCTGAGGACCGGCCCCTATGGCTACACCTTC
TRBJ2-1 . TRBD2 TRBV5-4 CASLPGTSGGVEQFF TGTGCCAGCCTGCCTGGGACTAGCGGGGGGGTTGAGCAGTTCTTC
TRBJ1-2 once . TRBV27 CASSLSGRTSAGYTF TGTGCCAGCAGTTTATCGGGGAGGACATCAGCTGGCTACACCTTC
TRBJ2-6 . . TRBV19 CASSMDSKPGANVLTF TGTGCCAGTAGTATGGACAGCAAACCTGGGGCCAACGTCCTGACTTTC
TRBJ2-1 . TRBD2 TRBV28 CASSSAGAIDNEQFF TGTGCCAGCAGCTCAGCGGGGGCGATAGACAATGAGCAGTTCTTC
TRBJ2-1 . . TRBV21-1 CASRGPQGRPPNNEQFF TGTGCCAGCAGGGGGCCCCAGGGACGACCTCCTAACAATGAGCAGTTCTTC
TRBJ2-7 . . TRBV7-8 CASSSGWRDGGQYF TGTGCCAGCAGCTCCGGTTGGCGGGACGGCGGGCAGTACTTC
TRBJ1-2 . . TRBV2 CASSGTPIGGYTF TGTGCCAGCAGTGGGACACCTATCGGGGGCTACACCTTC
TRBJ2-7 . TRBD1 TRBV28 CASTSGTGSYEQYF TGTGCCAGCACCTCAGGGACAGGGTCCTACGAGCAGTACTTC
TRBJ2-1 . TRBD2 TRBV19 CAARGSGIRGEQFF TGTGCCGCCCGTGGTAGCGGGATAAGGGGTGAGCAGTTCTTC
TRBJ1-1 . TRBD1 TRBV6-5 CASSRDRLNTEAFF TGTGCCAGCAGTAGGGACAGACTGAACACTGAAGCTTTCTTT
TRBJ2-5 few TRBD2 TRBV18 CASSATSGVQETQYF TGTGCCAGCTCTGCCACTAGCGGGGTACAAGAGACCCAGTACTTC
TRBJ2-3 . TRBD1 TRBV10-3 CAISRTGGGLTDTQYF TGTGCCATCAGCCGGACAGGGGGAGGCCTCACAGATACGCAGTATTTT
TRBJ2-3 . TRBD2 TRBV6-5 CASKTSGARADTQYF TGTGCCAGCAAGACTAGCGGAGCGAGGGCAGATACGCAGTATTTT
TRBJ2-7 . . TRBV29-1 CSANRTVQHYEQYF TGCAGCGCAAACCGGACAGTGCAGCACTACGAGCAGTACTTC
TRBJ2-5 . TRBD2 TRBV5-1 CASSLNAGGPQETQYF TGCGCCAGCAGCTTGAACGCGGGAGGGCCTCAAGAGACCCAGTACTTC
TRBJ1-4 . . TRBV7-9 CASSSLFRTNNEKLFF TGTGCCAGCAGCTCCCTCTTCCGAACGAATAATGAAAAACTGTTTTTT
TRBJ2-7 once TRBD2 TRBV6-5 CASSYVGGSSYEQYF TGTGCCAGCAGTTACGTCGGCGGGAGTTCGTACGAGCAGTACTTC
TRBJ1-3 few . TRBV4-1 CASSHGTGSGLGNTIYF TGCGCCAGCAGCCACGGTACAGGGAGCGGATTAGGGAACACCATATATTTT
TRBJ1-2 . TRBD1 TRBV5-4 CAGNLKGASGYTF TGTGCCGGCAATCTTAAGGGGGCTAGCGGCTACACCTTC
TRBJ2-1 few TRBD1 TRBV10-3 CAISEPGTGRGNEQFF TGTGCCATCAGTGAGCCCGGGACAGGGAGGGGGAATGAGCAGTTCTTC